This note documents a single T cell receptor beta chain sequence. In the original workflow: Reference gene primers were amplified, and this amplification served to estimate nucleated cell counts. TCRdb keeps only in-frame clones here, not all; method: immunoSEQ multiplex PCR. Clone size and V and J calls were adopted from that table, with D and trimming inferred from the DNA. Among 400,000 to 550,000 clones, around nine tenths were seen once, and the ten largest hold about 2.1%. Cohorts were assigned according to the clinical history that participants reported. This CDR3 has 14 amino acids. The germline V and J ends were trimmed by 3 bases and 11 bases, with 20 bases remaining between them. Germline lookup yields CDR1 SGHNT and CDR2 YYREEE (reference sequence). These data originate in a study of blood T cell repertoires in COVID-19. Turning to the study itself: Some COVID-19 samples were acute and others convalescent; all came from the United States, Italy and Spain. PBMCs, B-cell-depleted T cells, or T cells were the source of the cDNA or gDNA that made up the material.

Source material: PBMCs or T cells enriched from blood (not recorded which). This TCR derives from a woman aged 18-29 years with acute COVID-19. V usage is TRBV5-4 and J usage is TRBJ1-1; TRBD1 is a possible D gene (5 bases). CDR3 sequence reads: CASSSSEIRQLAFF. Here the CDR3 DNA reads TGTGCCAGCAGCTCATCAGAGATTAGACAGCTGGCTTTCTTT.